This is a list of T cell receptor beta chains from one sample in a study of blood T cell repertoires in COVID-19. Generated by immunoSEQ multiplex PCR, the TCRdb table keeps only in-frame clones and is missing some. The table lists about 480,000 clones, about 90% of them singletons. Sequenced: PBMCs or T cells enriched from blood (not recorded which). These receptors were collected from a woman younger than 30 with acute COVID-19. The CDR3 runs from the conserved cysteine through the conserved F or W. Each record gives: V gene, J gene, D gene, clone size, CDR3 protein, CDR3 DNA. The D gene is left open where the match is weak. Size tells how often a clone was seen (once, few, many) or the class of an expanded clone, and some rows leave it out.

TRBV29-1	TRBJ2-2	TRBD1	-	CSVRRRDRGNTGELFF	TGCAGCGTTAGGCGCCGGGACAGGGGGAACACCGGGGAGCTGTTTTTT
TRBV19	TRBJ1-1	-	-	CASSPPLLANTEAFF	TGTGCCAGTAGTCCGCCGTTGCTAGCGAACACTGAAGCTTTCTTT
TRBV24-1	TRBJ2-7	TRBD1	-	CATSPRTGDEQYF	TGTGCCACCAGTCCGAGGACAGGGGACGAGCAGTACTTC
TRBV11-2	TRBJ1-1	TRBD1	-	CASSPWTGENTEAFF	TGTGCCAGCAGCCCTTGGACAGGGGAGAACACTGAAGCTTTCTTT
TRBV3-1/TRBV3-2	TRBJ2-3	-	-	CASSQVGGGFRTDTQYF	TGTGCCAGCAGCCAAGTCGGAGGGGGCTTTCGCACAGATACGCAGTATTTT
TRBV13	TRBJ2-2	-	-	CASSPTGLNTGELFF	TGTGCCAGCAGCCCCACAGGATTGAACACCGGGGAGCTGTTTTTT
TRBV19	TRBJ2-1	-	-	CASSMIGSAGDEQFF	TGTGCCAGTAGTATGATTGGTAGCGCCGGGGATGAGCAGTTCTTC
TRBV25-1	TRBJ1-3	-	-	CASSRGNTIYF	TGTGCCAGTTCCAGGGGAAACACCATATATTTT
TRBV6-1	TRBJ2-7	TRBD2	-	CASSEQLAGGPYEQYF	TGTGCCAGCAGTGAACAACTAGCGGGAGGGCCTTACGAGCAGTACTTC
TRBV18	TRBJ1-4	-	-	CASSPTGYNEKLFF	TGTGCCAGCTCACCAACCGGGTATAATGAAAAACTGTTTTTT
TRBV15	TRBJ1-5	-	once	CATSPEEQGNQPQHF	TGTGCCACCAGCCCCGAAGAACAGGGCAATCAGCCCCAGCATTTT
TRBV2	TRBJ1-4	-	-	CASSGDTAHEKLFF	TGTGCCAGCAGTGGAGACACGGCCCATGAAAAACTGTTTTTT
TRBV9	TRBJ2-3	-	-	CASSSDNTDTQYF	TGTGCCAGCAGCTCGGACAACACAGATACGCAGTATTTT
TRBV12-3/TRBV12-4	TRBJ2-2	-	once	CASSQTDTGELFF	TGTGCCAGCAGTCAAACAGACACCGGGGAGCTGTTTTTT
TRBV4-1	TRBJ2-7	-	-	CASSQDRARGYEQYF	TGCGCCAGCAGCCAAGATCGTGCCCGCGGCTACGAGCAGTACTTC
TRBV28	TRBJ1-1	-	-	CASSLRTGVEAFF	TGTGCCAGCAGTTTAAGAACCGGGGTAGAAGCTTTCTTT
TRBV13	TRBJ1-1	-	once	CASSLGWGGSAFF	TGTGCCAGCAGCTTAGGTTGGGGGGGTTCAGCTTTCTTT
TRBV28	TRBJ2-7	TRBD1	-	CASSSSPGQASYEQYF	TGTGCCAGCAGTTCCTCACCGGGACAGGCTTCCTACGAGCAGTACTTC
TRBV12-3/TRBV12-4	TRBJ1-6	-	-	CASRPGNSPLHF	TGTGCCAGCAGGCCAGGGAATTCACCCCTCCACTTT
TRBV7-8	TRBJ1-3	TRBD1	-	CASSQSGTDSGNTIYF	TGTGCCAGCAGCCAGTCCGGGACAGACTCTGGAAACACCATATATTTT
TRBV4-1	TRBJ1-5	-	few	CASSQVPRTATNQPQHF	TGCGCCAGCAGCCAAGTCCCCCGGACAGCCACCAATCAGCCCCAGCATTTT
TRBV2	TRBJ2-1	-	-	CASSETGVNEQFF	TGTGCCAGCAGTGAAACGGGTGTCAATGAGCAGTTCTTC
TRBV10-1	TRBJ1-5	TRBD1	-	CANSSPGGQSNQPQHF	TGCGCCAACTCATCTCCAGGGGGCCAGAGCAATCAGCCCCAGCATTTT
TRBV4-2	TRBJ2-4	-	-	CASSQEVRDGNIQYF	TGTGCCAGCAGCCAAGAGGTCAGGGATGGGAACATTCAGTACTTC
TRBV28	TRBJ2-7	TRBD1	-	CASSSYGFFKTGHYEQYF	TGTGCCAGCAGTTCCTACGGATTTTTCAAGACAGGGCACTACGAGCAGTACTTC
TRBV6-2/TRBV6-3	TRBJ2-7	TRBD2	-	CASSYAGDTSYEQYF	TGTGCCAGCAGTTACGCGGGGGATACCTCCTACGAGCAGTACTTC
TRBV7-2	TRBJ1-5	-	-	CASSLAGDGNQPQHF	TGTGCCAGCAGCTTAGCCGGGGATGGGAATCAGCCCCAGCATTTT
TRBV10-2	TRBJ2-4	TRBD2	-	CASRGQVLAGGIQYF	TGCGCCAGCAGAGGACAGGTTCTAGCGGGAGGCATTCAGTACTTC
TRBV5-4	TRBJ2-3	-	-	CASSLASGEWDTQYF	TGTGCCAGCAGCTTGGCGTCAGGGGAATGGGATACGCAGTATTTT
TRBV4-1	TRBJ2-2	TRBD1	few	CASSGRGQGYTGELFF	TGCGCCAGCAGCGGCCGGGGACAGGGATACACCGGGGAGCTGTTTTTT
TRBV9	TRBJ2-2	TRBD1	-	CASSLSGQRTGELFF	TGTGCCAGCAGCCTTTCGGGACAGAGAACCGGGGAGCTGTTTTTT
TRBV7-9	TRBJ1-3	-	-	CASSSLGVTVSGNTIYF	TGTGCCAGCAGTTCTCTAGGCGTCACCGTCTCTGGAAACACCATATATTTT
TRBV12-3/TRBV12-4	TRBJ2-1	TRBD1	-	CASRRTGENEQFF	TGTGCCAGCAGGCGGACAGGGGAGAATGAGCAGTTCTTC
TRBV18	TRBJ1-1	-	-	CASSLNPGGRSEAFF	TGTGCCAGCTCTCTCAATCCTGGGGGGAGGAGTGAAGCTTTCTTT
TRBV10-3	TRBJ1-6	TRBD1	-	CATDEQGSNSPLHF	TGTGCCACTGATGAACAGGGGTCTAATTCACCCCTCCACTTT
TRBV29-1	TRBJ2-7	-	-	CSVPSGHSYEQYF	TGCAGCGTTCCAAGCGGGCATTCCTACGAGCAGTACTTC
TRBV15	TRBJ2-1	TRBD1	-	CATSRDRDRGYNEQFF	TGTGCCACCAGCAGAGATCGGGACAGGGGATACAATGAGCAGTTCTTC
TRBV9	TRBJ2-7	-	-	CASSVSGHFYEQYF	TGTGCCAGCAGCGTAAGTGGACACTTCTACGAGCAGTACTTC
TRBV5-4	TRBJ2-7	TRBD2	-	CASSLTSGGYEQYF	TGTGCCAGCAGCTTAACTAGCGGGGGCTACGAGCAGTACTTC
TRBV7-3	TRBJ2-3	TRBD2	-	CASSLAGGSTDTQYF	TGTGCCAGCAGCTTAGCGGGGGGGAGCACAGATACGCAGTATTTT
TRBV7-7	TRBJ2-7	TRBD1	-	CASSFMGQGTYEQYF	TGTGCTAGCAGCTTCATGGGACAGGGTACCTACGAGCAGTACTTC
TRBV6-5	TRBJ1-6	-	-	CASSFQGSPLHF	TGTGCCAGCAGTTTTCAGGGATCACCCCTCCACTTT
TRBV9	TRBJ2-1	TRBD2	-	CASSVVRSGRSDEQFF	TGTGCCAGCAGCGTAGTACGTAGCGGGAGATCCGATGAGCAGTTCTTC
TRBV27	TRBJ1-2	-	few	CASSERRDYGYTF	TGTGCCAGCAGTGAAAGGAGAGACTATGGCTACACCTTC
TRBV3-1/TRBV3-2	TRBJ1-2	-	-	CASSPGIYGYTF	TGTGCCAGCAGTCCCGGGATCTATGGCTACACCTTC
TRBV4-1	TRBJ1-2	-	-	CASSQAGGKDGYTF	TGCGCCAGCAGCCAAGCGGGGGGAAAGGATGGCTACACCTTC
TRBV11-2	TRBJ1-3	-	-	CASSPRYSGNTIYF	TGTGCCAGCAGCCCGAGGTATAGTGGAAACACCATATATTTT
TRBV7-3	TRBJ2-1	TRBD2	-	CASSDHRTSGFRFF	TGTGCCAGCAGCGATCACAGGACTAGCGGTTTTCGGTTCTTC
TRBV13	TRBJ1-1	TRBD1	-	CASSVRQGTLNTEAFF	TGTGCCAGCAGCGTAAGACAGGGAACCCTGAACACTGAAGCTTTCTTT
TRBV9	TRBJ2-5	-	-	CASSDLSETQYF	TGTGCCAGCAGCGATCTATCGGAGACCCAGTACTTC
TRBV7-8	TRBJ1-1	-	-	CASSFLRTFNTEAFF	TGTGCCAGCAGCTTCCTACGGACTTTTAACACTGAAGCTTTCTTT
TRBV14	TRBJ1-5	TRBD1	-	CASSPGGRQPQHF	TGTGCCAGCAGCCCAGGGGGGCGGCAGCCCCAGCATTTT